These 18 T cell receptor beta chains came from one sample sequenced in a study of T cells in tumors after PD-1 blockade. The method was immunoSEQ multiplex PCR; TCRdb's version includes in-frame clones alone and lacks a portion of them. There are about 4,900 clones in the sample; approximately 70% occur only once, and approximately 31% lies in the top ten. The specimen comprised tumor tissue, sampled before anti-PD-1 treatment. These receptors were obtained from a human donor with cutaneous squamous cell carcinoma.

The chain is built from TRBV6-5 and TRBJ1-5; no definite D call. The CDR3 is made up of 16 amino acids. V was clipped by 4 bases and J by 6 bases, with 19 bases between them. Germline V lookup: CDR1 MNHEY, CDR2 SVGAGI. The CDR3 protein is CASSSFPPSGSQPQHF. In nucleotides, the CDR3 is TGTGCCAGCAGTTCCTTTCCTCCTTCGGGGAGTCAGCCCCAGCATTTT.

V usage is TRBV6-1 and J usage is TRBJ2-5; possibly TRBD2 for D (5 bases). Germline V gene data show CDR1 as MNHNS and CDR2 as SASEGT. The CDR3 has 14 amino acids. Between the trimmed V and J ends, which lost 2 bases and 3 bases, there was a span of 10 bases. CDR3 coding DNA: TGTGCCAGCAGTGAACCGGGGTGGGAAGAGACCCAGTACTTC. It encodes CASSEPGWEETQYF.

J is TRBJ2-1 and V is TRBV7-9, with D unclear. V lost 2 bases, J lost 3 bases, and 11 bases lay in between. The CDR3 contains 15 residues. The V gene's germline CDR1 is SEHNR and CDR2 FQNEAQ (reference sequence). This CDR3 reads CASSLHTGFYNEQFF. The CDR3 coding sequence is TGTGCCAGCAGCTTACACACTGGGTTCTACAATGAGCAGTTCTTC.

J is TRBJ2-6 and V is TRBV27; D is possibly TRBD1 (5 bases). Germline lookup yields CDR1 MNHEY and CDR2 SMNVEV (reference sequence). The CDR3 is made up of 16 amino acids. The ends were cut back, 7 bases at V and 3 bases at J, with 16 bases in the middle. CDR3 DNA: TGTGCCAGCACTCAGACCCCAGGGTTTGGGGCCAACGTCCTGACTTTC. It codes for CASTQTPGFGANVLTF.

V and J are TRBV27 and TRBJ1-1, with 11 bases matching TRBD1. Germline assignment: CDR1 MNHEY and CDR2 SMNVEV (reference sequence). CDR3 length: 14 residues. The V gene end was trimmed by 6 bases and the J gene end by 3 bases; junction bases not matched to a gene: 3. As DNA, the CDR3 is TGTGCCAGCAGGCGGGGACAGGGGGACACTGAAGCTTTCTTT. This sequence encodes CASRRGQGDTEAFF.

The genes are TRBV11-3 and TRBJ1-1; no clear D gene. Germline CDR1 and CDR2: SGHNT and YENEEA. Trimming pared 0 bases from V and 10 bases from J, leaving 15 bases between. The CDR3 loop spans 14 amino acids. The CDR3 sequence is CASSLELGCIGAFF. The CDR3 nucleotides read TGTGCCAGCAGCTTAGAGTTAGGGTGTATCGGAGCTTTCTTT.

The chain uses TRBV29-1 and TRBJ1-1, with D hard to call. The CDR3 is 13 amino acids. CDR1 is SQVTM, CDR2 ANQGSEA, per germline. This CDR3 is CSASKMMDTEAFF. Written as DNA, the CDR3 is TGCAGTGCCTCCAAGATGATGGACACTGAAGCTTTCTTT.

V and J are TRBV5-1 and TRBJ1-2; D remains unclear. This CDR3 contains 13 residues. Per germline, CDR1 SGHRS and CDR2 YFSETQ. V lost 0 bases, J lost 2 bases, and 5 bases lay in between. The CDR3 DNA follows: TGCGCCAGCAGCTTGGAAGAGAACTATGGCTACACCTTC. Translating gives CASSLEENYGYTF.

The chain links TRBV6-5 to TRBJ1-1; D remains ambiguous. The length of the CDR3 is 15 residues. Germline CDR1 and CDR2: MNHEY and SVGAGI. Trimming took off 2 bases at V and 0 bases at J, with 10 bases between the two ends. CDR3 DNA sequence: TGTGCCAGCAGTTACGATCGAACAGTGAACACTGAAGCTTTCTTT. Translated, it gives CASSYDRTVNTEAFF.

Turning to this clone: Mismatch with germline at one junction end may stem from a read error. The V gene is TRBV2, the J gene TRBJ2-7; 12 bases are a match to TRBD1. Germline CDR1 reads SNHLY; CDR2 reads FYNNEI. The CDR3 has 15 amino acids. This CDR3 reads CASCDRDRGPYEQYF. The CDR3 DNA is TGTGCCAGCTGTGACCGGGACAGGGGGCCCTACGAGCAGTACTTC.

Only a few counts were recorded for this clone. This chain links TRBV27 with TRBJ1-6, with D maybe TRBD1 (5 bases). This CDR3 spans 14 amino acids. V lost 2 bases, J lost 6 bases, and 8 bases lay in between. Germline CDR1 is MNHEY and CDR2 is SMNVEV (reference sequence). CDR3 amino acids: CASSLAGINSPLHF. The CDR3 DNA sequence: TGTGCCAGCAGTTTAGCAGGGATTAATTCACCCCTCCACTTT.

V gene TRBV29-1 combines with J gene TRBJ1-1; D is unclear. Trimming shortened V by 0 bases and J by 5 bases, and 10 bases separated the two germline ends. CDR1 and CDR2 (germline): SQVTM, ANQGSEA. The CDR3 length is 13 residues. This CDR3 reads CSVEDYAQTEAFF. DNA for the CDR3: TGCAGCGTTGAAGATTACGCACAGACTGAAGCTTTCTTT.

The chain carries TRBV5-4 and TRBJ2-5, with a possible D match to TRBD1 (6 bases). The V end lost 3 bases, the J end lost 3 bases, and 12 bases lay between the germline ends. The CDR3 is 14 amino acids. Germline loops: CDR1 SGHNT, CDR2 YYREEE (reference sequence). CDR3 loop: CASSSQGMKETQYF. Here the CDR3 DNA reads TGTGCCAGCAGCTCACAGGGTATGAAAGAGACCCAGTACTTC.

J is TRBJ2-3 and V is TRBV25-1; 9 positions agree with TRBD1. Germline V lookup: CDR1 MGHDK, CDR2 SYGVNS. The V gene end was trimmed by 6 bases and the J gene end by 6 bases; junction bases not matched to a gene: 7. The CDR3 runs 14 residues. CDR3 sequence (DNA): TGTGCCAGCAGCATCACAGGGGGCGGGGATACGCAGTATTTT. Its translation: CASSITGGGDTQYF.

The V call is TRBV4-1, the J call TRBJ2-3; 12 bases are a match to TRBD2. Germline lookup yields CDR1 MGHRA and CDR2 YSYEKL. This CDR3 comprises 16 residues. The junction had 6 bases not matched to a gene; V was cut back by 0 bases and J by 8 bases. The CDR3: CASSQESSGGVVTQYF. The CDR3 DNA is TGCGCCAGCAGCCAAGAGTCTAGCGGGGGGGTGGTTACGCAGTATTTT.

The J gene is TRBJ2-7, the V gene TRBV3-1 (or the pseudogene TRBV3-2), with a tentative D call TRBD1 (6 bases). Trimming took off 1 base at V and 3 bases at J, with 13 bases between the two ends. This CDR3 contains 15 residues. In germline, CDR1 is LGHDT, CDR2 YNNKEL (reference sequence). The CDR3 is CASSQADRPVYEQYF. The CDR3 DNA follows: TGTGCCAGCAGCCAAGCCGACAGGCCCGTCTACGAGCAGTACTTC.

This clone has just a few counts. The V call is TRBV5-6, the J call TRBJ2-7; no clear D gene. The germline V gene has CDR1 SGHDT and CDR2 YYEEEE. The CDR3 loop spans 12 amino acids. V dropped 2 bases and J dropped 2 bases, with 5 bases sitting between them. The chain's CDR3 is CASSLPTYEQYF. The CDR3 nucleotides are TGTGCCAGCAGCTTACCAACCTACGAGCAGTACTTC.

The chain combines TRBV20-1 with TRBJ2-3, with D unclear. CDR3 length: 11 residues. Germline V gene lookup returns CDR1 DFQATT and CDR2 SNEGSKA (reference sequence). The V end was cut by 5 bases, the J end by 5 bases, with 8 bases between. The DNA for the CDR3 is TGCAGTGCTTTGTTCCGAGATACGCAGTATTTT. This gives the protein CSALFRDTQYF.